This entry lists 9 T cell receptor beta chains sequenced from one sample in a study of cytomegalovirus exposure and HLA in healthy donors. Primers included in the PCR were 60 Vbeta and 13 Jbeta primers. The data were produced by immunoSEQ multiplex PCR, yet TCRdb's version contains in-frame clones alone and is incomplete. The data hold 160,000 or so clones, with roughly 80% observed a single time. Sequenced material: PBMCs. Every receptor here comes from a woman aged 50 to 60 in good health and CMV-seronegative.

The gene calls are TRBV18 and TRBJ1-1; 8 bases fit TRBD1. Germline CDR1 is KGHSH and CDR2 is LQKENI. This CDR3 comprises 13 residues. V trimming: 4 bases; J trimming: 3 bases; junction bases outside the gene matches: 1. CDR3 region: CASSRDRYTEAFF. Here the CDR3 DNA reads TGTGCCAGCTCACGGGACAGGTACACTGAAGCTTTCTTT.

This clone was observed a few times. This chain uses TRBV29-1 with TRBJ2-1; 8 bases are shared with TRBD1. Germline loops: CDR1 SQVTM, CDR2 ANQGSEA. CDR3 length: 15 amino acids. J was trimmed by 2 bases and V by 7 bases; bases with no gene match: 10. The CDR3 DNA reads as TGCAGCGGAGAAACCGGGACAGGAACCTACAATGAGCAGTTCTTC. Translating it yields CSGETGTGTYNEQFF.

This clone has only one observation. V gene TRBV2 combines with J gene TRBJ2-5; D perhaps matches TRBD2 (7 bases). The CDR3 sequence is 12 residues long. CDR1 and CDR2 from the germline V gene are SNHLY and FYNNEI. V was clipped by 8 bases and J by 4 bases, with 11 bases between them. DNA of the CDR3: TGTGCCAGCCACAGGGAGGGAGAGACCCAGTACTTC. It is translated as CASHREGETQYF. The variable domain in full, completed from reference TRBV2 and TRBJ2-5, reads EPEVTQTPSHQVTQMGQEVILRCVPISNHLYFYWYRQILGQKVEFLVSFYNNEISEKSEIFDDQFSVERPDGSNFTLKIRSTKLEDSAMYFCASHREGETQYFGPGTRLLVL.

This clone was counted a single time. The CDR3 protein is CASSQVRGRGYEQYF. The DNA for the CDR3 is TGCGCCAGCAGCCAAGTTCGAGGCAGGGGCTACGAGCAGTACTTC. The chain uses TRBV4-1 and TRBJ2-7; a weak D match, TRBD1 (6 bases). V lost 1 base and J lost 3, with 13 bases in between. The CDR3 is 15 residues long. The V gene's germline CDR1 is MGHRA and CDR2 YSYEKL.

V and J are TRBV5-1 and TRBJ2-3; 8 positions match TRBD2. The germline V gene encodes CDR1 SGHRS and CDR2 YFSETQ. The CDR3 extends over 18 amino acids. Unmatched junction bases numbered 15, after V lost 4 bases and J lost 2 bases. The CDR3 region has the DNA TGCGCCAGCAGCACCGGGACTAGGTCGAGGGACTCCACAGATACGCAGTATTTT. Translation gives CASSTGTRSRDSTDTQYF.

The V call is TRBV4-1, the J call TRBJ2-3, with 12 bases identical to TRBD2. Germline CDR1 is MGHRA and CDR2 is YSYEKL. Trimming at V came to 1 base and at J to 4 bases, leaving 0 bases not matched to a gene. This CDR3 is built from 15 residues. CDR3 bases: TGCGCCAGCAGCCAAGGACTAGCGGGAGCAGATACGCAGTATTTT. The encoded protein is CASSQGLAGADTQYF.

This sequence joins TRBV30 and TRBJ2-5; TRBD2 matches 10 bases. V trimming: 1 base; J trimming: 1 base; junction bases outside the gene matches: 6. CDR1 is GTSNPN, CDR2 SVGIG, per germline (reference sequence). This CDR3 is built from 16 residues. DNA for the CDR3: TGTGCCTGGAGTGACGGGTGGACTAGCGGCCAAGAGACCCAGTACTTC. Encoded protein: CAWSDGWTSGQETQYF.

The chain couples TRBV30 to TRBJ2-7; TRBD2 matches 15 bases. J was trimmed by 5 bases and V by 5 bases; bases with no gene match: 13. CDR1 is GTSNPN and CDR2 is SVGIG in the germline V gene (reference sequence). The CDR3 loop spans 17 amino acids. CDR3 region: CAWGGTSGRPAWNEQYF. DNA for the CDR3: TGTGCCTGGGGCGGGACTAGCGGGAGGCCAGCATGGAACGAGCAGTACTTC.

The chain combines TRBV7-2 with TRBJ2-7, with 8 bases aligning to TRBD2. CDR1 and CDR2 (germline): SGHTA, FQGNSA. Trimming cost V 10 bases and J 7 bases; bases outside gene matches: 12. The CDR3 spans 13 residues. CDR3 sequence: CATRAGGMEEQYF. CDR3 in DNA: TGTGCCACCCGCGCGGGGGGCATGGAGGAGCAGTACTTC.